These 26 T cell receptor beta chains were all obtained from the same sample, sequenced in a study of T cell changes during pregnancy in multiple sclerosis. Assay: immunoSEQ multiplex PCR; the TCRdb copy retains only in-frame clones and omits some. The table shows tens of thousands of clones, with about 95% occurring only once. The starting material was peripheral blood, obtained in the second trimester of pregnancy. Receptor source: a female donor with multiple sclerosis, enrolled in a pregnancy study.

V is TRBV29-1 and J is TRBJ1-2; perhaps TRBD1 as D (6 bases). The CDR3 has 14 residues. The ends were cut back, 6 bases at V and 6 bases at J, with 20 bases in the middle. The germline V gene has CDR1 SQVTM and CDR2 ANQGSEA. CDR3 residues: CSVRGQASLDGYTF. The CDR3 nucleotides are TGCAGCGTACGGGGACAAGCCTCACTTGATGGCTACACCTTC.

As DNA, the CDR3 is TGTGCCAGCAGTGGGGGCCCTGGCGGGAGGTGGACCGGGGAGCTGTTTTTT. Encoded protein: CASSGGPGGRWTGELFF. The chain joins TRBV6-1 to TRBJ2-2; 8 bases map to TRBD2. The trim removed 4 bases at V and 5 bases at J, leaving 12 bases unmatched. The CDR3 loop spans 17 amino acids. From germline, CDR1 is MNHNS and CDR2 SASEGT.

CDR3 sequence reads: CASSPMGGMVVNQPQHF. As DNA, the CDR3 is TGTGCCAGCTCACCAATGGGGGGGATGGTCGTAAATCAGCCCCAGCATTTT. The J gene is TRBJ1-5, the V gene TRBV18; D is possibly TRBD1 (5 bases). Trimming removed 2 bases from V and 4 bases from J, with 18 bases in between. The CDR3 runs 17 residues. Germline assignment: CDR1 KGHSH and CDR2 LQKENI.

The gene calls are TRBV21-1 and TRBJ2-7; the DNA was not compared with TRBD1, the D call given in the table. TRBV21-1 corresponds to a pseudogene. This CDR3 has 14 residues. The CDR3 spells CASSKCDRGLEQYF. The DNA of the CDR3 is TGTGCCAGCAGCAAATGCGACAGGGGGCTCGAGCAGTACTTC.

J is TRBJ1-4 and V is TRBV10-2; 7 bases fit TRBD1. Per the germline V gene, CDR1 is WSHSY and CDR2 is SAAADI. With V trimmed by 6 bases and J by 4 bases, 2 bases remained unmatched. CDR3 size: 13 residues. DNA for the CDR3: TGCGCCAGCAGGGGACAGTTTAATGAAAAACTGTTTTTT. Protein sequence: CASRGQFNEKLFF.

The genes are TRBV30 and TRBJ1-1; 9 bases are shared with TRBD1. The V gene's germline CDR1 is GTSNPN and CDR2 SVGIG (reference sequence). With 3 bases clipped from V and 7 bases from J, the junction kept 3 bases outside the gene matches. This CDR3 comprises 12 residues. CDR3 sequence: CAWRQGAIEAFF. CDR3 nucleotide sequence: TGTGCCTGGAGACAGGGGGCCATTGAAGCTTTCTTT.

This chain connects TRBV11-2 to TRBJ2-7, with TRBD1 matching over 7 bases. The ends lost 7 bases at V and 5 bases at J; junction bases unmatched: 11. The CDR3 loop spans 14 amino acids. Germline assignment: CDR1 SGHAT and CDR2 FQNNGV. CDR3 loop: CASTEDRVFNEQYF. CDR3 DNA sequence: TGTGCCAGCACCGAAGACAGGGTCTTTAACGAGCAGTACTTC. The whole variable domain, filled in from reference TRBV11-2 and TRBJ2-7, reads EAGVAQSPRYKIIEKRQSVAFWCNPISGHATLYWYQQILGQGPKLLIQFQNNGVVDDSQLPKDRFSAERLKGVDSTLKIQPAKLEDSAVYLCASTEDRVFNEQYFGPGTRLTVT.

The J gene is TRBJ1-5, the V gene TRBV7-8, with 7 nucleotides matching TRBD1. The trim removed 6 bases at V and 6 bases at J, leaving 11 bases unmatched. Germline V gene sequence: CDR1 SGHVS, CDR2 FQNEAQ. The CDR3 has 15 amino acids. In DNA, the CDR3 is TGTGCCAGCAGTTTAAAAGGGGGCTGGGGTCAGCCCCAGCATTTT. Translated: CASSLKGGWGQPQHF. Full variable domain (outside the CDR3, taken from reference TRBV7-8 and TRBJ1-5): GAGVSQSPRYKVAKRGQDVALRCDPISGHVSLFWYQQALGQGPEFLTYFQNEAQLDKSGLPSDRFFAERPEGSVSTLKIQRTQQEDSAVYLCASSLKGGWGQPQHFGDGTRLSIL.

The CDR3 nucleotides read TGTGCCAGTGGCCAGGGGATCGAGCAGTACTTC. Protein product: CASGQGIEQYF. This chain links TRBV19 with TRBJ2-7, with D maybe TRBD1 (6 bases). The CDR3 is 11 amino acids. Trimming stripped 8 bases from V and 6 bases from J, with 11 bases between. Germline CDR1 and CDR2: LNHDA and SQIVND (reference sequence).

The chain has TRBV5-1 and TRBJ1-1; D is possibly TRBD1 (6 bases). The V gene's germline CDR1 is SGHRS and CDR2 YFSETQ. V lost 7 bases and J 0 bases, leaving 13 bases between the germline ends. The length of the CDR3 is 14 residues. CDR3 nucleotides: TGCGCCAGCGGAATAGGACAGATGAACACTGAAGCTTTCTTT. Protein: CASGIGQMNTEAFF.

The chain carries TRBV5-1 and TRBJ2-2; 7 bases align to TRBD1. V trimming: 1 base; J trimming: 2 bases; junction bases outside the gene matches: 2. The CDR3 runs to 15 residues. CDR1 is SGHRS and CDR2 is YFSETQ in the germline V gene. The DNA of the CDR3 is TGCGCCAGCAGCTTGAGGACAGGAAACACCGGGGAGCTGTTTTTT. This translates into CASSLRTGNTGELFF.

The genes are TRBV6-1 and TRBJ1-1; 9 bases align to TRBD1. Germline CDR1 and CDR2: MNHNS and SASEGT. The J segment lost 4 bases and the V segment lost 2 bases, leaving 20 bases of the junction unmatched. The CDR3 is 20 amino acids. The DNA for the CDR3 is TGTGCCAGCAGTGAACATCAGAACGGACAGGGGCGGTGGTGGCGCACTGAAGCTTTCTTT. Its protein is CASSEHQNGQGRWWRTEAFF.

This chain connects TRBV6-5 to TRBJ2-4; possibly TRBD1 for D (6 bases). The V and J ends lost 6 bases and 0 bases respectively, with 12 bases between them. This CDR3 region has 15 residues. Germline loops: CDR1 MNHEY, CDR2 SVGAGI. The CDR3 reads CASSPTGLAKNIQYF. The DNA of the CDR3 is TGTGCCAGCAGCCCAACAGGGTTAGCCAAAAACATTCAGTACTTC.

J is TRBJ2-3 and V is TRBV4-3; 13 positions match TRBD2. Germline loops: CDR1 LGHNA, CDR2 YSLEER. After removal of 4 bases from V and 3 bases from J, the junction contained 7 bases not matched to a gene. This CDR3 spans 17 amino acids. Written as DNA, the CDR3 is TGCGCCAGCAGCCCGCAGGGGACTAGCGGGAATACAGATACGCAGTATTTT. Translating it yields CASSPQGTSGNTDTQYF.

The chain employs TRBV6-5 and TRBJ1-1, with D possibly matching TRBD1 (5 bases). V was pared by 6 bases and J by 0 bases, with 11 bases between. This CDR3 has 14 amino acids. Looked up from germline, CDR1 is MNHEY and CDR2 is SVGAGI. The chain's CDR3 is CASSSDRLNTEAFF. In nucleotides, the CDR3 is TGTGCCAGCAGCTCCGACAGACTGAACACTGAAGCTTTCTTT.

The V call is TRBV5-1, the J call TRBJ2-1, with TRBD2 as a possible D gene (5 bases). The CDR3 totals 11 residues. Germline V gene sequence: CDR1 SGHRS, CDR2 YFSETQ. Trimming left V 4 bases short and J 8 bases short, with 7 bases between. The CDR3 is CASSGEYEQFF. In DNA, the CDR3 is TGCGCCAGCAGCGGGGAGTATGAGCAGTTCTTC. Based on the CDR3 plus reference TRBV5-1 and TRBJ2-1, the full variable domain is KAGVTQTPRYLIKTRGQQVTLSCSPISGHRSVSWYQQTPGQGLQFLFEYFSETQRNKGNFPGRFSGRQFSNSRSEMNVSTLELGDSALYLCASSGEYEQFFGPGTRLTVL.

The chain recombines TRBV5-4 with TRBJ2-2, with TRBD2 identical over 11 bases. Per germline, CDR1 SGHNT and CDR2 YYREEE (reference sequence). The CDR3 contains 17 residues. V was clipped by 4 bases and J by 0 bases; unmatched bases: 5. CDR3 sequence (DNA): TGTGCCAGCAGCCCAACTAGCGGGAGTACGAACACCGGGGAGCTGTTTTTT. It specifies CASSPTSGSTNTGELFF.

J is TRBJ2-7 and V is TRBV28; 7 bases line up with TRBD2. Germline CDR1 and CDR2: MDHEN and SYDVKM. CDR3 length: 14 amino acids. V shed 8 bases, J shed 6 bases, and the junction held 13 bases outside the gene matches. The CDR3 protein is CASAQAGSFTEQYF. As DNA, the CDR3 is TGTGCCAGCGCCCAAGCGGGGAGTTTCACCGAGCAGTACTTC.

The chain carries TRBV5-1 and TRBJ2-2; 8 nucleotides line up with TRBD1. CDR3 size: 17 residues. V shed 4 bases and J 5 bases; nucleotides not matched to a gene: 13. CDR1 is SGHRS, CDR2 YFSETQ, per germline. CDR3 loop: CASSRTMTGALTGELFF. CDR3 sequence (DNA): TGCGCCAGCAGCCGTACAATGACAGGGGCTCTTACCGGGGAGCTGTTTTTT.

This clone is a singleton in its sample. The chain carries TRBV27 and TRBJ1-5; 8 positions match TRBD1. Germline V gives CDR1 MNHEY, CDR2 SMNVEV (reference sequence). The length of the CDR3 is 16 residues. J gave up 3 bases and V 6 bases, and 10 bases lay outside the gene matches. Here the CDR3 reads CASRPGTGGYNQPQHF. For the CDR3, the DNA is TGTGCCAGCAGACCGGGGACAGGAGGTTACAATCAGCCCCAGCATTTT.

This rearrangement joins TRBV18 to TRBJ1-5; tentative D call: TRBD1 (5 bases). This CDR3 is 13 amino acids long. V was cut by 6 bases and J by 5 bases, with 11 bases left in between. Looked up from germline, CDR1 is KGHSH and CDR2 is LQKENI. The CDR3 nucleotides are TGTGCCAGCTCGATGGTACAGGATCAGCCCCAGCATTTT. Its protein is CASSMVQDQPQHF. Full variable domain (missing parts from reference TRBV18 and TRBJ1-5): NAGVMQNPRHLVRRRGQEARLRCSPMKGHSHVYWYRQLPEEGLKFMVYLQKENIIDESGMPKERFSAEFPKEGPSILRIQQVVRGDSAAYFCASSMVQDQPQHFGDGTRLSIL.

The chain combines TRBV30 with TRBJ2-1; perhaps TRBD1 as D (5 bases). The ends were cut back, 0 bases at V and 0 bases at J, with 15 bases in the middle. This CDR3 is built from 17 residues. Germline assignment: CDR1 GTSNPN and CDR2 SVGIG (reference sequence). CDR3 coding DNA: TGTGCCTGGAGTGTTGATGTTCGGACAAGCTCCTACAATGAGCAGTTCTTC. It codes for CAWSVDVRTSSYNEQFF.

V and J are TRBV11-2 and TRBJ2-7, with TRBD1 matching 9 bases. Germline loops: CDR1 SGHAT, CDR2 FQNNGV. V was pared by 4 bases and J by 7 bases, with 8 bases of the junction left unmatched. The CDR3 has 14 residues. The CDR3 sequence: CASSWGQGTREQYF. In DNA, the CDR3 is TGTGCCAGCAGCTGGGGACAGGGAACGCGAGAGCAGTACTTC.

This chain uses TRBV27 with TRBJ2-1; the match to TRBD2 covers 9 bases. CDR3 size: 16 residues. CDR1 and CDR2 (germline): MNHEY, SMNVEV (reference sequence). J was trimmed by 2 bases and V by 5 bases; bases with no gene match: 7. Here the CDR3 DNA reads TGTGCCAGCAGTATAATAGCGGGAGAGGCCTACAATGAGCAGTTCTTC. It encodes CASSIIAGEAYNEQFF.

The rearrangement uses TRBV11-2 and TRBJ2-3, with D possibly being TRBD2 (5 bases). V was cut by 6 bases and J by 5 bases, with 12 bases left in between. The CDR3 totals 13 residues. CDR1 is SGHAT and CDR2 is FQNNGV in the germline V gene. The CDR3 loop reads CASRGLAGDTQYF. CDR3 nucleotides: TGTGCCAGCAGGGGTCTAGCAGGAGATACGCAGTATTTT.

The chain recombines TRBV2 with TRBJ1-3, with no clear D. CDR1 and CDR2 (germline): SNHLY, FYNNEI. Trimming left V 6 bases short and J 4 bases short, with 16 bases between. The CDR3 contains 15 residues. CDR3 in DNA: TGTGCCAGCAGCCCAACCCGACAAATCGGAAACACCATATATTTT. It is translated as CASSPTRQIGNTIYF.